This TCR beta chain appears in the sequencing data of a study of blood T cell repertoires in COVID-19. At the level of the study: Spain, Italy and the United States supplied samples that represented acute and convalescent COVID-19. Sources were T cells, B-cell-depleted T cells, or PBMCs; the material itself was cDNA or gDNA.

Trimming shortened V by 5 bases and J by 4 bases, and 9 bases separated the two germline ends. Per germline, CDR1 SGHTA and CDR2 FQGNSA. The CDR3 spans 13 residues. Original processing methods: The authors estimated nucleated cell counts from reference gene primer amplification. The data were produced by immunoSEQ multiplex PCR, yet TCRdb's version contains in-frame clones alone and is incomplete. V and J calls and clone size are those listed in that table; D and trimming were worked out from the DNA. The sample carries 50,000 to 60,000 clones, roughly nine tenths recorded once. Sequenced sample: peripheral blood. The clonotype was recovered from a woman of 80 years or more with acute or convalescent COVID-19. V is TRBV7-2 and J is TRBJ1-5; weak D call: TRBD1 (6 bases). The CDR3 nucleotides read TGTGCCAGCAGCCGCCAGGGGAATCAGCCCCAGCATTTT. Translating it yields CASSRQGNQPQHF. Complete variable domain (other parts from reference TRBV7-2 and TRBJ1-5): GAGVSQSPSNKVTEKGKDVELRCDPISGHTALYWYRQSLGQGLEFLIYFQGNSAPDKSGLPSDRFSAERTGGSVSTLTIQRTQQEDSAVYLCASSRQGNQPQHFGDGTRLSIL.